Below, one T cell receptor (beta chain) is given with its context. This sample is drawn from a study of cytomegalovirus exposure and HLA in healthy donors. 13 Jbeta primers and 60 Vbeta primers were used for the PCR. Clones were sequenced by immunoSEQ multiplex PCR, and TCRdb holds only the in-frame ones, with some missing. The sample includes around 160,000 clones, roughly 79% seen only once; the top ten take approximately 1%. From germline, CDR1 is LNHDA and CDR2 SQIVND (reference sequence). The CDR3 is made up of 15 amino acids. V lost 4 bases and J lost 5; bases outside the gene matches: 11. The material sequenced was PBMCs. The source of this sequence is a woman between 35 and 50 years old in good health and CMV-seronegative. The rearrangement links TRBV19 to TRBJ2-7; 7 bases match TRBD1. For the CDR3, the DNA is TGTGCCAGTAGTACCCCCACAGGGGAGCGTAACGAGCAGTACTTC. It translates to CASSTPTGERNEQYF.